These 7 T cell receptor beta chains were sequenced from one sample in a study of Ad26.COV2.S vaccination and SARS-CoV-2 variants. As for treatment: over 15 received Ad26.COV2.S at low or high dose, single or two shots; about 5 received placebo; per-sample allocation not given. Repertoires come from day 63 after the first vaccine or placebo injection. Assay: immunoSEQ multiplex PCR; the TCRdb copy retains only in-frame clones and omits some. The table includes approximately 240,000 clones, around 89% detected once. This specimen consisted of peripheral blood, obtained in a trial of Ad26.COV2.S vaccine versus placebo. The receptors shown here come from a person aged 18-60 years who received the Ad26.COV2.S COVID-19 vaccine or a placebo.

The CDR3 sequence: CASSFNGKYGYTF. The CDR3 region has the DNA TGTGCCAGCAGTTTTAACGGAAAATATGGCTACACCTTC. The chain carries TRBV12-3 or TRBV12-4 and TRBJ1-2, with D uncertain. The CDR3 is 13 residues long. V lost 3 bases and J lost 5, with 10 bases in between.

This clone has only one observation. The gene calls are TRBV5-1 and TRBJ2-5, with 8 positions matching TRBD2. The CDR3 contains 17 residues. The trim removed 1 base at V and 2 bases at J, leaving 10 bases unmatched. Germline CDR1 and CDR2: SGHRS and YFSETQ. Here the CDR3 reads CASSLTGPGGVQETQYF. Written as DNA, the CDR3 is TGCGCCAGCAGCTTGACGGGCCCCGGGGGGGTACAAGAGACCCAGTACTTC.

The chain joins TRBV30 to TRBJ2-7; D ambiguous. Germline V gene lookup returns CDR1 GTSNPN and CDR2 SVGIG (reference sequence). The CDR3 has 12 residues. V was clipped by 3 bases and J by 0 bases, with 6 bases between them. The CDR3 spells CAWRVSSYEQYF. As DNA, the CDR3 is TGTGCCTGGAGAGTTAGCTCCTACGAGCAGTACTTC.

This sequence joins TRBV19 and TRBJ2-7; D unclear. The CDR3 has 13 residues. Between the trimmed V and J ends, which lost 5 bases and 3 bases, there was a span of 11 bases. Germline CDR1 is LNHDA and CDR2 is SQIVND (reference sequence). The CDR3 coding sequence is TGTGCCAGTAGTCCCCCACCGGGCTACGAGCAGTACTTC. It is translated as CASSPPPGYEQYF.

The V gene is TRBV11-2, the J gene TRBJ1-3; D unclear. This CDR3 is 14 amino acids long. Per germline, CDR1 SGHAT and CDR2 FQNNGV. The V end was cut by 3 bases, the J end by 4 bases, with 10 bases between. CDR3 coding DNA: TGTGCCAGCAGCTTTAACAGCGCGGGAAACACCATATATTTT. This encodes CASSFNSAGNTIYF.

The chain couples TRBV4-3 to TRBJ1-1; a possible D gene is TRBD1 (5 bases). Trimming pared 5 bases from V and 6 bases from J, leaving 7 bases between. Germline CDR1 LGHNA, CDR2 YSLEER. The CDR3 covers 11 residues. CDR3 in amino acids: CASSLGPEAFF. As DNA, the CDR3 is TGCGCCAGCAGCTTGGGACCTGAAGCTTTCTTT.

The V gene is TRBV5-4, the J gene TRBJ1-1; no definite D call. Germline V CDR1 and CDR2: SGHNT, YYREEE (reference sequence). The CDR3 has 12 amino acids. The V and J ends lost 5 bases and 1 base respectively, with 6 bases between them. CDR3: CASSPGNTEAFF. In DNA, the CDR3 is TGTGCCAGCAGTCCGGGGAACACTGAAGCTTTCTTT.